The 13 T cell receptor beta chains reported below all come from one sample, sequenced in a study of identical twins. TCRdb fed the 5' RACE reads into MiXCR, producing one record per CDR3 protein. Found here are 1.5 million to 2 million distinct CDR3 sequences, less than 40% of them singletons; the top ten hold about 0.25%. The sequenced material came from cord blood. These receptors were collected from a newborn girl in good health.

The chain carries TRBV6-2 or TRBV6-3 and TRBJ2-7, with TRBD1 matching over 8 bases. Germline V CDR1 and CDR2: MNHEY, SVGEGT. V lost 2 bases to trimming and J lost 2 bases; unmatched junction nucleotides: 8. The CDR3 has 16 residues. The CDR3 coding sequence is TGTGCCAGCAGTTACGTTCGGACAGGGAATCCCTACGAGCAGTACTTC. It codes for CASSYVRTGNPYEQYF.

This clonotype was picked up one time. The junction does not match germline at one end; this may be a read error. The rearrangement links TRBV27 to TRBJ2-1, with D tentatively TRBD1 or TRBD2 (5 bases each). The CDR3 sequence is 16 residues long. Germline loops: CDR1 MNHEY, CDR2 SMNVEV (reference sequence). The chain's CDR3 is CASSFSGRISYNEQLF. CDR3 DNA sequence: TGTGCCAGCAGTTTTTCGGGACGGATCTCCTACAATGAGCAGTTGTTC.

The rearrangement joins TRBV6-5 to TRBJ2-2, with D maybe TRBD1 (6 bases). The CDR3 length is 14 residues. Trimming left V 7 bases short and J 1 base short, with 10 bases between. Per the germline V gene, CDR1 is MNHEY and CDR2 is SVGAGI. The CDR3 DNA is TGTGCCAGCAAAGACAGGAGGAACACCGGGGAGCTGTTTTTT. Encoded protein: CASKDRRNTGELFF.

The chain is built from TRBV15 and TRBJ1-2; D not resolved. CDR1 is LNHNV and CDR2 is YYDKDF in the germline V gene (reference sequence). This CDR3 contains 15 residues. V shed 0 bases and J shed 7 bases, with 15 bases lying between them. CDR3 nucleotides: TGTGCCACCAGCAGAGAGAGAGACTCCTCTGGTGGCTACACCTTC. Residues: CATSRERDSSGGYTF.

This clonotype showed up many times. The V call is TRBV20-1, the J call TRBJ2-3; D gene uncertain. The CDR3 consists of 14 residues. With 1 base removed from V and 2 bases from J, the gap between germline ends came to 10 bases. Looked up from germline, CDR1 is DFQATT and CDR2 is SNEGSKA (reference sequence). The CDR3 loop is CSARGGGVTDTQYF. The CDR3 DNA follows: TGCAGTGCTAGAGGCGGTGGGGTCACAGATACGCAGTATTTT.

The chain has TRBV9 and TRBJ1-2; D not certain. This CDR3 has 12 amino acids. Trimming stripped 6 bases from V and 2 bases from J, with 8 bases between. The germline gives CDR1 SGDLS, CDR2 YYNGEE. The CDR3 spells CASTRQNYGYTF. The CDR3 DNA reads TGTGCCAGCACCCGACAAAACTATGGCTACACCTTC.

This clonotype was seen a few times. The chain combines TRBV6-5 with TRBJ1-1; TRBD1 agrees at 8 bases. Germline values: CDR1 MNHEY, CDR2 SVGAGI. With V trimmed by 6 bases and J by 3 bases, 9 bases remained unmatched. The CDR3 has 15 residues. CDR3 in amino acids: CASSPRQGWDTEAFF. CDR3 nucleotides: TGTGCCAGCAGCCCACGACAGGGGTGGGACACTGAAGCTTTCTTT.

This chain links TRBV6-6 with TRBJ1-1, with D possibly matching TRBD1 (5 bases). Trimming took off 4 bases at V and 11 bases at J, with 17 bases between the two ends. Germline V gene sequence: CDR1 MNHNY, CDR2 SVGAGI (reference sequence). This CDR3 contains 13 residues. CDR3 region: CASSSHGTARAFF. As DNA, the CDR3 is TGTGCCAGCAGTTCCCACGGGACCGCGAGGGCTTTCTTT.

This clonotype was counted at least ten times. This chain uses TRBV20-1 with TRBJ2-3; D remains ambiguous. This CDR3 comprises 13 residues. Trimming removed 3 bases at V and 0 bases at J, with 7 bases between. Germline V gene sequence: CDR1 DFQATT, CDR2 SNEGSKA (reference sequence). CDR3 in amino acids: CSARTASTDTQYF. CDR3 nucleotide sequence: TGCAGTGCTAGGACGGCTAGCACAGATACGCAGTATTTT.

The chain employs TRBV6-1 and TRBJ2-7; 9 bases fit TRBD1. Trimming took 5 bases from V and 1 from J; bases not matched to a gene: 12. This CDR3 has 17 amino acids. Germline V gives CDR1 MNHNS, CDR2 SASEGT. The CDR3 sequence: CASSPHSWTGVSYEQYF. The CDR3 DNA follows: TGTGCCAGCAGTCCACATTCATGGACAGGGGTTTCCTACGAGCAGTACTTC.

This clonotype appeared many times. The rearrangement joins TRBV15 to TRBJ2-6; the D is unclear. Trimming took off 2 bases at V and 2 bases at J, with 7 bases between the two ends. CDR1 and CDR2 from the germline V gene are LNHNV and YYDKDF (reference sequence). The CDR3 extends over 15 amino acids. CDR3 DNA sequence: TGTGCCACCAGCAGATACAATACTGGGGCCAACGTCCTGACTTTC. Amino acid sequence: CATSRYNTGANVLTF.

The chain joins TRBV7-2 to TRBJ1-1; D might be TRBD1 (6 bases). CDR1 and CDR2 (germline): SGHTA, FQGNSA. The germline V and J ends were trimmed by 5 bases and 0 bases, with 13 bases remaining between them. CDR3 size: 15 residues. This CDR3 reads CASSLQGPMNTEAFF. CDR3 bases: TGTGCCAGCAGCCTACAGGGCCCCATGAACACTGAAGCTTTCTTT.

V is TRBV4-2 and J is TRBJ2-4; TRBD2 aligns across 10 bases. The length of the CDR3 is 16 residues. With V trimmed by 1 base and J by 9 bases, 9 bases remained unmatched. CDR1 and CDR2 from the germline V gene are LGHNA and YNFKEQ. The CDR3 DNA sequence: TGTGCCAGCAGCCAAGGAGGGCTAGCGGGAGAAGCCATTCAGTACTTC. This gives the protein CASSQGGLAGEAIQYF.